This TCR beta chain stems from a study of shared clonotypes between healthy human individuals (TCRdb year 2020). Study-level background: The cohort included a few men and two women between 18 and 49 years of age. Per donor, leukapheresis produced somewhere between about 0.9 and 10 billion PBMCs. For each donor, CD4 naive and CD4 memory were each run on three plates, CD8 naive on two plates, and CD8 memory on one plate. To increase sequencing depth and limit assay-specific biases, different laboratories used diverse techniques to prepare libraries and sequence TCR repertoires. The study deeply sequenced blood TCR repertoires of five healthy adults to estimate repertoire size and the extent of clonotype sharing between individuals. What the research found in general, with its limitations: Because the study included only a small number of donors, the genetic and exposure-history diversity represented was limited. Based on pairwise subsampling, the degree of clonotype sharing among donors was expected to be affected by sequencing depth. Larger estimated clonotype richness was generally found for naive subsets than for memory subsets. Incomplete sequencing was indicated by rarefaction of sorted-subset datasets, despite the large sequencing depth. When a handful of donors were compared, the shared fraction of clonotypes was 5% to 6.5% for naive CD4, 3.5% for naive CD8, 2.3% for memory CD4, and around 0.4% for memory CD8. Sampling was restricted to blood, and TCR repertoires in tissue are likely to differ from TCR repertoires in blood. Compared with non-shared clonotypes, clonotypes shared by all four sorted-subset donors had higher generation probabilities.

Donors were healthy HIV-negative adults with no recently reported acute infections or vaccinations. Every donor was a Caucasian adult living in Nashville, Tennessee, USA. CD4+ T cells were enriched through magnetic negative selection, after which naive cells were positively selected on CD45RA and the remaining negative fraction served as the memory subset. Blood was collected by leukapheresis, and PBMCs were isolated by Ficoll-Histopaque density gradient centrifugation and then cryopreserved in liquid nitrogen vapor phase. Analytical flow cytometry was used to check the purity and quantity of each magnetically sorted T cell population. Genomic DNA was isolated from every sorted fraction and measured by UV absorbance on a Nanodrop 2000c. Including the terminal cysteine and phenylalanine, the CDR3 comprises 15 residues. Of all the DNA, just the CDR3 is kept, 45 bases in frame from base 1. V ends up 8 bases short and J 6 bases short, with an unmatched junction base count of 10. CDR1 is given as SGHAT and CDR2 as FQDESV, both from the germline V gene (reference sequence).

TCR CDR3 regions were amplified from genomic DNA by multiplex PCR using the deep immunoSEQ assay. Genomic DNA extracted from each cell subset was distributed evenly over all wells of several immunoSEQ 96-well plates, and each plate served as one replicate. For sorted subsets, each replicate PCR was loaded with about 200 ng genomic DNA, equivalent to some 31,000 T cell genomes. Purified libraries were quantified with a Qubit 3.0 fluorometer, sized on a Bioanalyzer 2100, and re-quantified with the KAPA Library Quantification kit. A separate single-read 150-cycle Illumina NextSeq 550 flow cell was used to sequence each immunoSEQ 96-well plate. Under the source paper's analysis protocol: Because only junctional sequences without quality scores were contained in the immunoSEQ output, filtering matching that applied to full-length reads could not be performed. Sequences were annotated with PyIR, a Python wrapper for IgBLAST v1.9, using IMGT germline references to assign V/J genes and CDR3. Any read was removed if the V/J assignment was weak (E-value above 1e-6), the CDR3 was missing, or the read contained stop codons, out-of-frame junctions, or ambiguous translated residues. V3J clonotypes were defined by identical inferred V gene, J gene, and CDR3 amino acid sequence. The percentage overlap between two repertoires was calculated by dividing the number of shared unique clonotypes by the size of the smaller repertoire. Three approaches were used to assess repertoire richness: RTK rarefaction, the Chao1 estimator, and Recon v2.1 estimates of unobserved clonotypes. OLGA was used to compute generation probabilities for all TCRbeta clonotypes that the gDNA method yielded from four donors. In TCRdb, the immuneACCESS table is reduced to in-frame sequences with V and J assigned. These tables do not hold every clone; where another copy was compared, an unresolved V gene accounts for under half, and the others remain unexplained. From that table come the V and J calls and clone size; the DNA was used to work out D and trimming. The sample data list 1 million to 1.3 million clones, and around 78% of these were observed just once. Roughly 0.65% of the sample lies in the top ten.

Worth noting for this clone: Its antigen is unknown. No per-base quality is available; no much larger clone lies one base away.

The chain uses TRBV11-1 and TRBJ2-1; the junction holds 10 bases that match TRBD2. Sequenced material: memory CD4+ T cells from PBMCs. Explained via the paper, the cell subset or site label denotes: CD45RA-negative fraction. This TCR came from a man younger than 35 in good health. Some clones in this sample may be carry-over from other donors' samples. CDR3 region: CASGVASGSINEQFF. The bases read TGTGCCAGCGGCGTGGCTAGCGGGAGTATCAATGAGCAGTTCTTC.